A selection of T cell receptor beta chains follows, all from one sample in a study of graft-versus-host responses after intestinal transplantation. These receptors' antigens are unknown. TCRdb's table, derived via immunoSEQ multiplex PCR, lists solely in-frame clones and lacks some. This sample has over 80,000 clones; less than 95% occur once, and the top ten carry around 0.36%. Sequenced material: unstimulated CD8+ T cells sorted from spleen or lymph node cells, taken before transplant. These receptors all come from a human donor who was the organ donor for an intestinal transplant. Both conserved end residues are part of each CDR3. The D gene is left open where the match is weak. The size field is filled for only some rows; it gives once, few, many or a size class.

j_call | v_call | clone_size | d_call | cdr3_aa | cdr3_nt
TRBJ1-2 | TRBV2 | NA | NA | CASSGTELYGYTF | TGTGCCAGCAGTGGGACAGAGCTCTATGGCTACACCTTC
TRBJ1-6 | TRBV7-2 | NA | NA | CASTLGRNRSPLHF | TGTGCCAGCACCCTGGGGAGGAATCGATCACCCCTCCACTTT
TRBJ2-5 | TRBV5-4 | NA | NA | CASRPGSEETQYF | TGTGCCAGCAGACCAGGGTCGGAAGAGACCCAGTACTTC
TRBJ2-5 | TRBV6-5 | NA | NA | CASTHGRGAEETQYF | TGTGCCAGCACCCATGGTCGGGGGGCAGAAGAGACCCAGTACTTC
TRBJ2-1 | TRBV4-2 | NA | NA | CASSQETGSTYNEQFF | TGTGCCAGCAGCCAAGAAACGGGGTCCACCTACAATGAGCAGTTCTTC
TRBJ2-7 | TRBV7-9 | NA | NA | CASSPPLGYEQYF | TGTGCCAGCAGCCCACCCCTCGGTTACGAGCAGTACTTC
TRBJ2-3 | TRBV7-9 | NA | TRBD2 | CASRRTSGGTDTQYF | TGTGCCAGCAGACGGACTAGCGGGGGTACAGATACGCAGTATTTT
TRBJ2-2 | TRBV19 | NA | TRBD2 | CASSSGLAGNTGELFF | TGTGCCAGTAGTAGTGGACTAGCGGGGAACACCGGGGAGCTGTTTTTT
TRBJ1-6 | TRBV7-3 | NA | NA | CASSLGPGNSPLHF | TGTGCCAGCAGCCTTGGCCCGGGAAATTCACCCCTCCACTTT
TRBJ1-2 | TRBV6-6 | NA | NA | CASSYWYGAAGYGYTF | TGTGCCAGCAGTTACTGGTACGGAGCGGCGGGCTATGGCTACACCTTC
TRBJ2-3 | TRBV27 | NA | TRBD2 | CASSPWTSEHTDTQYF | TGTGCCAGCAGTCCATGGACTAGCGAACACACAGATACGCAGTATTTT
TRBJ2-2 | TRBV7-9 | NA | NA | CASSSQLAGELFF | TGTGCCAGCAGCTCTCAACTAGCCGGGGAGCTGTTTTTT
TRBJ2-1 | TRBV29-1 | once | TRBD2 | CSVSPPGLALAGEQFF | TGCAGCGTCTCTCCTCCGGGACTAGCTCTCGCGGGGGAGCAGTTCTTC
TRBJ1-2 | TRBV11-2 | NA | TRBD1 | CASSFGTGGYGYTF | TGTGCCAGCAGCTTCGGGACAGGGGGCTATGGCTACACCTTC
TRBJ1-1 | TRBV19 | NA | NA | CASSAGYTEAFF | TGTGCCAGTAGTGCAGGGTACACTGAAGCTTTCTTT
TRBJ1-2 | TRBV19 | NA | TRBD1 | CASNPGGSGYGYTF | TGTGCCAGTAACCCAGGGGGCTCTGGCTATGGCTACACCTTC
TRBJ2-7 | TRBV29-1 | NA | NA | CSVRGTDDGQYF | TGCAGCGTTCGCGGGACCGACGACGGGCAGTACTTC
TRBJ1-5 | TRBV27 | NA | NA | CASSLGRGVQPQHF | TGTGCCAGCAGTTTGGGCAGGGGAGTGCAGCCCCAGCATTTT
TRBJ2-5 | TRBV6-5 | NA | NA | CASSQSHAAWETQYF | TGTGCCAGCAGTCAGAGTCACGCGGCTTGGGAGACCCAGTACTTC
TRBJ2-2 | TRBV19 | NA | NA | CASVNRAGELFF | TGTGCCAGTGTGAACAGGGCCGGGGAGCTGTTTTTT
TRBJ1-2 | TRBV7-9 | NA | TRBD1 | CASSKVQGDRNTF | TGTGCCAGCAGCAAGGTACAGGGGGACAGAAACACCTTC
TRBJ1-2 | TRBV7-8 | NA | NA | CASSLDREGNYGYTF | TGTGCCAGCAGCTTAGATAGGGAGGGGAACTATGGCTACACCTTC
TRBJ2-7 | TRBV2 | NA | NA | CATLTLGLQYF | TGTGCCACCCTAACCCTAGGACTCCAGTACTTC
TRBJ2-3 | TRBV5-4 | once | TRBD2 | CASSPGLAASDTQYF | TGTGCCAGCAGCCCGGGACTAGCGGCGTCAGATACGCAGTATTTT
TRBJ2-1 | TRBV4-2 | NA | NA | CASSPDTEQFF | TGTGCCAGCAGCCCTGACACTGAGCAGTTCTTC
TRBJ1-3 | TRBV15 | few | NA | CATSRPTDTIYF | TGTGCCACCAGCAGACCCACGGACACCATATATTTT
TRBJ2-7 | TRBV29-1 | NA | TRBD2 | CSVESPVWTSGGITYEQYF | TGCAGCGTTGAATCTCCCGTTTGGACTAGCGGGGGGATAACCTACGAGCAGTACTTC
TRBJ2-1 | TRBV5-8 | NA | TRBD2 | CASSLGTRGNEQFF | TGTGCCAGCAGCTTAGGGACTAGGGGCAATGAGCAGTTCTTC
TRBJ1-6 | TRBV4-1 | NA | NA | CASSQEGGDPNSYNSPLHF | TGCGCCAGCAGCCAAGAAGGAGGGGATCCGAACTCCTATAATTCACCCCTCCACTTT
TRBJ1-2 | TRBV15 | NA | TRBD1 | CATSSQIGQGPNYGYTF | TGTGCCACCAGCTCCCAAATTGGACAGGGACCTAACTATGGCTACACCTTC
TRBJ2-2 | TRBV27 | NA | TRBD1 | CASSSRQGGRELFF | TGTGCCAGCAGTTCGCGACAGGGCGGTAGGGAGCTGTTTTTT
TRBJ2-7 | TRBV10-3 | NA | NA | CAIGQGEDYEQYF | TGTGCCATCGGGCAGGGGGAGGACTACGAGCAGTACTTC
TRBJ2-1 | TRBV27 | NA | TRBD2 | CASSLFASGGANEQFF | TGTGCCAGCAGTTTATTCGCTAGCGGGGGGGCGAATGAGCAGTTCTTC
TRBJ1-5 | TRBV27 | NA | NA | CASSPSGGGLQPQHF | TGTGCCAGCAGCCCTTCTGGGGGGGGATTGCAGCCCCAGCATTTT
TRBJ2-1 | TRBV5-8 | NA | NA | CASSSSGTSRVYNEQFF | TGTGCCAGCAGCTCCTCCGGGACATCGAGGGTCTACAATGAGCAGTTCTTC
TRBJ1-2 | TRBV19 | NA | TRBD1 | CASSMPGQGRNYGYTF | TGTGCCAGTAGTATGCCGGGACAGGGGAGAAACTATGGCTACACCTTC
TRBJ2-5 | TRBV7-3 | NA | TRBD2 | CASSYSGGSQETQYF | TGTGCCAGCAGCTATAGCGGGGGGTCCCAAGAGACCCAGTACTTC
TRBJ2-1 | TRBV2 | NA | TRBD2 | CASCGGRAYNEQFF | TGTGCCAGCTGCGGGGGGCGGGCCTACAATGAGCAGTTCTTC
TRBJ2-5 | TRBV23-1 | NA | NA | CASSRPTGKETQYF | TGCGCCAGCAGTCGGCCGACAGGAAAAGAGACCCAGTACTTC
TRBJ1-4 | TRBV27 | once | NA | CACREATNEKLFF | TGTGCCTGCCGTGAGGCAACTAATGAAAAACTGTTTTTT
TRBJ1-3 | TRBV4-1 | NA | TRBD1 | CASNTRGLGNTIYF | TGCGCCAGCAACACGAGGGGGCTCGGAAACACCATATATTTT